These T cell receptor beta chains were read from a single sample in a study of cytomegalovirus exposure and HLA in healthy donors. The assay was immunoSEQ multiplex PCR, and TCRdb's table has in-frame clones only and misses some. The sample contains over 80,000 clones, approximately 72% of which appear only once. The sequenced sample consisted of PBMCs. These receptors came from a woman in her thirties or forties in good health and CMV-seronegative. Both conserved end residues are part of each CDR3. The D gene is left open where the match is weak. A clone size is listed for some rows: how often the clone was seen (once, few, many), or a class if it is expanded.

J gene | V gene | clone size | D gene | CDR3 protein | CDR3 DNA
TRBJ2-1 | TRBV6-1 | NA | NA | CASSDYPGPQRNEQFF | TGTGCCAGCAGTGACTATCCCGGCCCTCAGAGGAATGAGCAGTTCTTC
TRBJ1-1 | TRBV28 | NA | NA | CASSQEGFTEAFF | TGTGCCAGCAGCCAGGAGGGGTTTACTGAAGCTTTCTTT
TRBJ1-2 | TRBV2 | NA | TRBD1 | CASRGDSYYGYTF | TGTGCCAGCAGGGGGGACAGTTACTATGGCTACACCTTC
TRBJ2-5 | TRBV19 | NA | TRBD1 | CASSVRQGRETQYF | TGTGCCAGTAGTGTCAGACAGGGACGGGAGACCCAGTACTTC
TRBJ2-5 | TRBV7-2 | NA | TRBD2 | CASSLNLIAGVGETQYF | TGTGCCAGCAGCTTAAACTTAATAGCGGGAGTGGGGGAGACCCAGTACTTC
TRBJ2-3 | TRBV11-3 | NA | NA | CASSLGPGGTDTQYF | TGTGCCAGCAGCTTAGGCCCAGGGGGCACAGATACGCAGTATTTT
TRBJ1-5 | TRBV6-5 | NA | NA | CASSYLNNQPQHF | TGTGCCAGCAGTTACTTAAACAATCAGCCCCAGCATTTT
TRBJ2-1 | TRBV19 | NA | TRBD2 | CASSMASGRINEQFF | TGTGCCAGTAGTATGGCTAGCGGGAGAATAAATGAGCAGTTCTTC
TRBJ2-3 | TRBV7-8 | NA | NA | CASSFLLAPDTQYF | TGTGCCAGCAGCTTCCTTCTAGCTCCAGATACGCAGTATTTT
TRBJ1-2 | TRBV27 | NA | TRBD1 | CASSFWTGGSNYGYTF | TGTGCCAGCAGTTTTTGGACAGGGGGTTCAAACTATGGCTACACCTTC
TRBJ1-6 | TRBV27 | NA | NA | CASSLVADSPLHF | TGTGCCAGCAGCCTAGTTGCCGATTCACCCCTCCACTTT
TRBJ2-7 | TRBV29-1 | NA | TRBD2 | CSVEDCAVADPTTSGGTSYEQYF | TGCAGCGTTGAAGATTGCGCAGTGGCAGACCCCACGACTTCGGGAGGAACCTCCTACGAGCAGTACTTC
TRBJ1-5 | TRBV5-4 | NA | NA | CASSLRGQPQHF | TGTGCCAGCAGCTTGAGAGGTCAGCCCCAGCATTTT
TRBJ1-2 | TRBV6-5 | few | NA | CASSLDHRENYGYTF | TGTGCCAGCAGTTTGGATCACAGGGAGAACTATGGCTACACCTTC
TRBJ1-2 | TRBV5-6 | once | TRBD1 | CASSSYPRTGDYGYTF | TGTGCCAGCAGCTCTTACCCGCGGACAGGGGACTATGGCTACACCTTC
TRBJ2-3 | TRBV19 | NA | NA | CASRRPGLEADTQYF | TGTGCCAGTAGGCGACCGGGACTGGAGGCAGATACGCAGTATTTT
TRBJ2-5 | TRBV5-6 | NA | NA | CASSRGLEQETQYF | TGTGCCAGCAGCCGGGGACTGGAACAAGAGACCCAGTACTTC
TRBJ1-5 | TRBV27 | NA | NA | CASSFTGENQPQHF | TGTGCCAGCAGTTTCACAGGAGAAAATCAGCCCCAGCATTTT
TRBJ1-1 | TRBV28 | few | NA | CASSLVGQNTEAFF | TGTGCCAGCAGTTTAGTGGGCCAGAACACTGAAGCTTTCTTT
TRBJ1-5 | TRBV19 | NA | NA | CASNVWGRRGAQPQHF | TGTGCCAGTAACGTGTGGGGAAGGAGGGGTGCTCAGCCCCAGCATTTT
TRBJ1-5 | TRBV6-6 | NA | NA | CASSPKTGYNQPQHF | TGTGCCAGCAGTCCCAAAACAGGGTACAATCAGCCCCAGCATTTT
TRBJ2-7 | TRBV9 | NA | NA | CASSVAPVNSYEQYF | TGTGCCAGCAGCGTAGCCCCTGTAAACTCCTACGAGCAGTACTTC
TRBJ2-1 | TRBV9 | NA | TRBD2 | CASSAGGGRGYNEQFF | TGTGCCAGCAGCGCGGGGGGCGGGAGGGGTTACAATGAGCAGTTCTTC
TRBJ2-1 | TRBV19 | NA | TRBD2 | CASSIAPGGSYNEQFF | TGTGCCAGTAGTATAGCGCCGGGAGGCAGCTACAATGAGCAGTTCTTC
TRBJ2-7 | TRBV2 | NA | TRBD2 | CASRYGTSGPFMGSYEQYF | TGTGCCAGCAGATACGGGACTAGCGGCCCTTTCATGGGATCCTACGAGCAGTACTTC
TRBJ1-2 | TRBV27 | NA | TRBD1 | CASSLWPGQSRTF | TGTGCCAGCAGTCTTTGGCCGGGACAGTCACGGACCTTC
TRBJ2-6 | TRBV5-1 | NA | NA | CASSLAYGASGANVLTF | TGCGCCAGCAGCTTGGCTTATGGGGCATCTGGGGCCAACGTCCTGACTTTC
TRBJ2-7 | TRBV5-5 | NA | NA | CASSLVAAWSSYEQYF | TGTGCCAGCAGCTTGGTGGCAGCGTGGAGCTCCTACGAGCAGTACTTC
TRBJ1-1 | TRBV4-1 | few | NA | CASSAGAFSDTEAFF | TGCGCCAGCAGCGCAGGGGCGTTTTCGGACACTGAAGCTTTCTTT
TRBJ1-2 | TRBV19 | NA | TRBD1 | CASTQVTGGVYGYTF | TGTGCCAGTACCCAAGTTACAGGGGGAGTCTATGGCTACACCTTC
TRBJ2-1 | TRBV10-3 | once | TRBD2 | CAITSGSYNEQFF | TGTGCCATCACTAGCGGGAGCTACAATGAGCAGTTCTTC
TRBJ1-5 | TRBV5-4 | NA | TRBD1 | CASSLWDRGPNQPQHF | TGTGCCAGCAGCTTGTGGGACAGGGGCCCTAATCAGCCCCAGCATTTT
TRBJ1-5 | TRBV30 | NA | TRBD1 | CAWRGQGASQPQHF | TGTGCCTGGAGAGGACAGGGGGCAAGTCAGCCCCAGCATTTT
TRBJ2-2 | TRBV19 | medium-sized | NA | CASRPEGFTGELFF | TGTGCCAGCCGACCGGAGGGTTTCACCGGGGAGCTGTTTTTT
TRBJ1-1 | TRBV6-4 | NA | TRBD1 | CASRSGTARNTEAFF | TGTGCCAGCAGATCAGGGACAGCAAGGAACACTGAAGCTTTCTTT
TRBJ2-7 | TRBV5-4 | NA | TRBD1 | CASSMPGQGAQEQYF | TGTGCCAGCAGCATGCCGGGACAGGGGGCACAAGAGCAGTACTTC